The present T cell receptor (beta chain) was sequenced within a study of blood T cell repertoires in COVID-19. The wider study: Researchers got acute and convalescent COVID-19 samples from the United States, Italy and Spain. T cells, B-cell-depleted T cells, or PBMCs supplied cDNA or gDNA.

In the study's own analysis: Reference gene primer amplification gave nucleated cell count estimates. Clones were read by immunoSEQ multiplex PCR, and TCRdb kept only the in-frame ones, dropping some. That table gives V, J and clone size, and the DNA gave D and trimming. The sample shows under 200,000 clones, over 75% of them seen only once. CDR1 and CDR2 from the germline V gene are MNHNS and SASEGT. The CDR3 has 17 amino acids. The ends lost 4 bases at V and 2 bases at J; junction bases unmatched: 11. V usage is TRBV6-1 and J usage is TRBJ2-7, with 10 bases lining up with TRBD2. This receptor was taken from a man aged 65 to 79 with active or convalescent COVID-19. Sequenced sample: peripheral blood. The CDR3 DNA is TGTGCCAGCAGTGGACTGACCGGGACTAGCGCTCCCTACGAGCAGTACTTC. Its protein product is CASSGLTGTSAPYEQYF.